This paragraph reports one TCR beta chain. The data belong to a study of blood T cell repertoires in COVID-19. The overall study: Sources were T cells, B-cell-depleted T cells, or PBMCs; the material itself was cDNA or gDNA.

Original processing notes: Amplification of reference gene primers provided the estimated nucleated cell counts. Produced via immunoSEQ multiplex PCR; TCRdb's table is partial and in-frame only. The V and J calls and clone size were taken over from that table, and D and trimming were inferred from the DNA. The data contain about 320,000 clones, about nine tenths of them singletons. The clonotype comes from a man aged 60 to 75 who had recovered from COVID-19. Sequencing input: PBMCs or T cells enriched from blood (not recorded which).

DNA for the CDR3: TGTGCCAGCAGTGTTGGACTAGCGTCGTTAGGCGAGCAGTACTTC. As protein: CASSVGLASLGEQYF. The chain combines TRBV28 with TRBJ2-7; TRBD2 aligns across 9 bases. J was trimmed by 6 bases and V by 5 bases; bases with no gene match: 11. This CDR3 is 15 amino acids long. Germline assignment: CDR1 MDHEN and CDR2 SYDVKM.